This TCR beta chain came from a study of human T cells and chemical hapten exposure. Across the study: Among samples, TCR yields varied mainly because of small differences in pooled library volume.

The germline CDR1 and CDR2 sequences are MNHEY and SVGAGI. The CDR3 contains 17 residues. V lost 6 bases and J lost 0; bases outside the gene matches: 13. Time point reported: patch test 1, 2 weeks after DPC sensitization. Treatment described: therapeutic diphenylcyclopropenone sensitization with weekly scalp DPC. Via MiXCR, TCRdb re-called the RACE reads, giving one row per CDR3 protein. The data show 95,000 to 150,000 distinct CDR3 sequences, roughly 13% seen once. The origin of this receptor is a man in his late teens or twenties with alopecia areata. Some clones in this sample may be carry-over from other donors' samples. This chain links TRBV6-5 with TRBJ2-5, with 7 nucleotides matching TRBD2. The sequences come from whole blood, collected in connection with sensitization to the hapten diphenylcyclopropenone (DPC). This chain's CDR3 is CASSGPILLADQETQYF. The CDR3 coding sequence is TGTGCCAGCAGCGGCCCCATCCTCCTAGCGGACCAAGAGACCCAGTACTTC.